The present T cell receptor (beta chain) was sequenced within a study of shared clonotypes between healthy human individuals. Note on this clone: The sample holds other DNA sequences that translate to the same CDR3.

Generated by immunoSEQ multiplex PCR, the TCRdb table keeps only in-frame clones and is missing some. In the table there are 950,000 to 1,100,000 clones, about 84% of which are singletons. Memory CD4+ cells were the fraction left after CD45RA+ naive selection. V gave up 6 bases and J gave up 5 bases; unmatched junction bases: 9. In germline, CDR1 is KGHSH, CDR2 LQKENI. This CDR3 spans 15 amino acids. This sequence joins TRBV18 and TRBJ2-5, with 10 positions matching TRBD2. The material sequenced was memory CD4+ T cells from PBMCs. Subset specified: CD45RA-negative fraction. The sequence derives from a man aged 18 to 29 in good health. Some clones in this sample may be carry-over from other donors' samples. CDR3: CASSPGLAGDETQYF. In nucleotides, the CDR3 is TGTGCCAGCTCCCCGGGGCTAGCGGGAGATGAGACCCAGTACTTC.